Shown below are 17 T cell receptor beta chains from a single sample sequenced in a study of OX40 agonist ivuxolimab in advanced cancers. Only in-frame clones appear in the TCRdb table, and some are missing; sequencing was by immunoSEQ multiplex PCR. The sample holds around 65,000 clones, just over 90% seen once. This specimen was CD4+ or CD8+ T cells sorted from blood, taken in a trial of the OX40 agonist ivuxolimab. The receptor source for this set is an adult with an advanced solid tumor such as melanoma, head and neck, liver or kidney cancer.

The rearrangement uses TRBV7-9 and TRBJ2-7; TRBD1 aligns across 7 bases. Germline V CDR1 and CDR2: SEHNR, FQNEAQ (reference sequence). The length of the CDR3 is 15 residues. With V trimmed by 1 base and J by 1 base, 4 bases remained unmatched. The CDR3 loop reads CASSLVGQRSYEQYF. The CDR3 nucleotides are TGTGCCAGCAGCTTAGTGGGACAGAGATCCTACGAGCAGTACTTC.

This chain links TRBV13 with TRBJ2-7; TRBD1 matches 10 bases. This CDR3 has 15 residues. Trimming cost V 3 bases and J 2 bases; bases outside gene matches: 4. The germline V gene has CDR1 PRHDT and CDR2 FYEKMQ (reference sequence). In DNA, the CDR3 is TGTGCCAGCAGCTTGGGACAGGGGAGTCCCTACGAGCAGTACTTC. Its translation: CASSLGQGSPYEQYF.

The CDR3 DNA sequence: TGTGCCAGCTCACCCCGACAGGGGGTAGTCAACGAGCAGTACTTC. This codes for CASSPRQGVVNEQYF. The V gene is TRBV18, the J gene TRBJ2-7; 9 positions match TRBD1. This CDR3 is built from 15 residues. Per germline, CDR1 KGHSH and CDR2 LQKENI. After removal of 3 bases from V and 5 bases from J, the junction contained 8 bases not matched to a gene.

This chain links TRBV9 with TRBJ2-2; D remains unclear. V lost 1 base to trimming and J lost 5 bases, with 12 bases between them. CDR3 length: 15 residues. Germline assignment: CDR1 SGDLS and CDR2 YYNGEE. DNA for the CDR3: TGTGCCAGCAGCGTAAGCCAGGTTGGAACCGGGGAGCTGTTTTTT. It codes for CASSVSQVGTGELFF.

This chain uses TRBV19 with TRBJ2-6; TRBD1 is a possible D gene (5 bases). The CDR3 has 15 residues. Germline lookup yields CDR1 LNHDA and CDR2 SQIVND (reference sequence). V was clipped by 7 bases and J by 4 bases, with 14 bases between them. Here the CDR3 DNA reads TGTGCCAGTACCGTCGACAGTTCCGGGGCCAACGTCCTGACTTTC. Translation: CASTVDSSGANVLTF.

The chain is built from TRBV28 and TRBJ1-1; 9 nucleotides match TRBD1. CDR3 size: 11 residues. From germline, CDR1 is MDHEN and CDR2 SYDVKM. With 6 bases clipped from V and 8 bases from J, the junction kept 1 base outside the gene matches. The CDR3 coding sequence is TGTGCCAGCAGGGGGACAGGGGAAGCTTTCTTT. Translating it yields CASRGTGEAFF. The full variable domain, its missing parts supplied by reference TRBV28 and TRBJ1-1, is DVKVTQSSRYLVKRTGEKVFLECVQDMDHENMFWYRQDPGLGLRLIYFSYDVKMKEKGDIPEGYSVSREKKERFSLILESASTNQTSMYLCASRGTGEAFFGQGTRLTVV.

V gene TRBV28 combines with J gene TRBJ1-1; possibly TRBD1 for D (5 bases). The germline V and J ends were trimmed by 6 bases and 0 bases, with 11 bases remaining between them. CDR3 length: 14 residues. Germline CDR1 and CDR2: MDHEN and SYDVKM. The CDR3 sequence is CASRLTAVNTEAFF. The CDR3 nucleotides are TGTGCCAGCAGACTGACAGCCGTGAACACTGAAGCTTTCTTT. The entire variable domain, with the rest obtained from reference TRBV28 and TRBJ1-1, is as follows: DVKVTQSSRYLVKRTGEKVFLECVQDMDHENMFWYRQDPGLGLRLIYFSYDVKMKEKGDIPEGYSVSREKKERFSLILESASTNQTSMYLCASRLTAVNTEAFFGQGTRLTVV.

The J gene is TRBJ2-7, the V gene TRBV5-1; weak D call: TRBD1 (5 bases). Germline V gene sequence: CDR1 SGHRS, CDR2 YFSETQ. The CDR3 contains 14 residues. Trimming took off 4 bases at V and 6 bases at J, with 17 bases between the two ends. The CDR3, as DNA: TGCGCCAGCAGCCGGGTAGGGGATCAAGCCGAGCAGTACTTC. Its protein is CASSRVGDQAEQYF.

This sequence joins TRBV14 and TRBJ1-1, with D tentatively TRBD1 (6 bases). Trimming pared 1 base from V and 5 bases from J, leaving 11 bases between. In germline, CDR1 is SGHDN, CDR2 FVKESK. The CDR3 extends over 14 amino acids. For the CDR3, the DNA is TGTGCCAGCAGCCAAGGATACAGGGTGACTGAAGCTTTCTTT. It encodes CASSQGYRVTEAFF. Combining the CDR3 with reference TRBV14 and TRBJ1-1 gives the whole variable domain EAGVTQFPSHSVIEKGQTVTLRCDPISGHDNLYWYRRVMGKEIKFLLHFVKESKQDESGMPNNRFLAERTGGTYSTLKVQPAELEDSGVYFCASSQGYRVTEAFFGQGTRLTVV.

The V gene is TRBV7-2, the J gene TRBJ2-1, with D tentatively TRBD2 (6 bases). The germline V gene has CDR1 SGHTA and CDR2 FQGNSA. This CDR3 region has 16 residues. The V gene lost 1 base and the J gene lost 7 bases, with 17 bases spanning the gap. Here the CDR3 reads CASSLVLAQRRNEQFF. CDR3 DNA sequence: TGTGCCAGCAGCTTAGTTCTAGCGCAAAGACGGAATGAGCAGTTCTTC.

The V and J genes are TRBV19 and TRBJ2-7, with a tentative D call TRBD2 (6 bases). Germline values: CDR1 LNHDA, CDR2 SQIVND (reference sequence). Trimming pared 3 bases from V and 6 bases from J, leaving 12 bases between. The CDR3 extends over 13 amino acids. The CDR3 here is CASSIPGGSEQYF. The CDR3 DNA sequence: TGTGCCAGTAGTATTCCAGGAGGGTCCGAGCAGTACTTC.

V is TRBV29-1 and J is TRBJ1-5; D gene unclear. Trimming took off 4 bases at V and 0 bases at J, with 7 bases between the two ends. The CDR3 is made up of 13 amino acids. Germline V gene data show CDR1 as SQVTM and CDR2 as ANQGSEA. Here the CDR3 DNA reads TGCAGCGTTGTCGAGTATAGCAATCAGCCCCAGCATTTT. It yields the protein CSVVEYSNQPQHF.

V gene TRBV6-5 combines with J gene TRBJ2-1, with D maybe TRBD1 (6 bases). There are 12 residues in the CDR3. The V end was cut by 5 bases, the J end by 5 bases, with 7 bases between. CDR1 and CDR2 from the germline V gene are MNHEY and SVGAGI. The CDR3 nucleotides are TGTGCCAGCAGTGGACAGAACAATGAGCAGTTCTTC. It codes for CASSGQNNEQFF.

Here the CDR3 reads CASSRVGLAGGTDTQYF. The DNA of the CDR3 is TGTGCCAGCAGCCGTGTCGGACTAGCGGGAGGCACAGATACGCAGTATTTT. The V and J genes are TRBV7-9 and TRBJ2-3; TRBD2 agrees at 13 bases. The CDR3 runs to 17 residues. The ends lost 5 bases at V and 1 base at J; junction bases unmatched: 6. Looked up from germline, CDR1 is SEHNR and CDR2 is FQNEAQ (reference sequence).

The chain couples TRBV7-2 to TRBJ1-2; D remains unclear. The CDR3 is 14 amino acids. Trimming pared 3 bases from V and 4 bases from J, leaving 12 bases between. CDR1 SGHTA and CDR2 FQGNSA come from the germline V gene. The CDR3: CASSLVRGTYGYTF. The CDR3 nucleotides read TGTGCCAGCAGCTTGGTTCGGGGAACCTATGGCTACACCTTC.

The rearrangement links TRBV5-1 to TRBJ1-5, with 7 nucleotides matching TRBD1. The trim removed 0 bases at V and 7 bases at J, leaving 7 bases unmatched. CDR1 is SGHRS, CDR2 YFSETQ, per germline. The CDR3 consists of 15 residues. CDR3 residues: CASSLEAGGNQPQHF. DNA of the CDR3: TGCGCCAGCAGCTTGGAGGCAGGGGGAAACCAGCCCCAGCATTTT.

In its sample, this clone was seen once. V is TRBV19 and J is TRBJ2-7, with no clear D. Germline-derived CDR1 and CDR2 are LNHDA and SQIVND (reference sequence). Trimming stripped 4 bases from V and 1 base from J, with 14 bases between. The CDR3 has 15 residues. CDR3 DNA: TGTGCCAGTAGTAATGGGATGGTAGCTTCCTACGAGCAGTACTTC. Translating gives CASSNGMVASYEQYF.